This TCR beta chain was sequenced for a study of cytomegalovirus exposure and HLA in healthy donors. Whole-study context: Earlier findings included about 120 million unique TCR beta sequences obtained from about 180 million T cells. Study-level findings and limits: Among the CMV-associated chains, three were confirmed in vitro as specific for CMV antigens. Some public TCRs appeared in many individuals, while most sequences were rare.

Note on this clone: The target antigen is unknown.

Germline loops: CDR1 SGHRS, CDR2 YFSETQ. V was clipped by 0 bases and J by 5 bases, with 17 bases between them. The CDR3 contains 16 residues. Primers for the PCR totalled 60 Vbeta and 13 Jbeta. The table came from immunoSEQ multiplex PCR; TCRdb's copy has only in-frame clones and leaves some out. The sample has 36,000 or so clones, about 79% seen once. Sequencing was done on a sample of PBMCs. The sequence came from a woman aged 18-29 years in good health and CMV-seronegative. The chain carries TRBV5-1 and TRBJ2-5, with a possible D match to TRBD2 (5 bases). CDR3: CASSLVGSAGVETQYF. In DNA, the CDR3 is TGCGCCAGCAGCTTGGTGGGCTCAGCCGGGGTGGAGACCCAGTACTTC.